The rows below give T cell receptor beta chains drawn from one sample of a study of blood T cell repertoires in COVID-19. Profiled with immunoSEQ multiplex PCR; TCRdb holds only in-frame clones, not every one. The sample holds roughly 310,000 clones, 90% seen once. Specimen: peripheral blood. These receptor sequences come from a woman between 25 and 40 years old with COVID-19, enrolled during active disease. CDR3s include the opening cysteine and the closing phenylalanine or tryptophan. The order of the fields is CDR3 length, J gene, clone size, V gene, D gene, CDR3 DNA, CDR3 protein. D genes are given only for firm matches. Size values are once, few and many counts, or a class for expanded clones, and some rows have none.

>14|TRBJ1-1|-|TRBV5-1|TRBD1
TGCGCCAGCAGCTTGGGACAGGGTGGGACTGAAGCTTTCTTT
CASSLGQGGTEAFF
>16|TRBJ1-4|-|TRBV5-1|TRBD1
TGCGCCAGCAGCTTGGCCCCGACAGGGGGAGGTGGAAAACTGTTTTTT
CASSLAPTGGGGKLFF
>17|TRBJ2-1|-|TRBV7-2|TRBD2
TGTGCCAGCAGCTTAGCTAGCGGGGTAAGCTCCTACAATGAGCAGTTCTTC
CASSLASGVSSYNEQFF
>11|TRBJ1-2|-|TRBV10-1|-
TGCGCCAGCATCTCCATCGGGGGCTACACCTTC
CASISIGGYTF
>16|TRBJ1-3|-|TRBV18|TRBD1
TGTGCCAGCTCACCATCGACAGGGGACTTTGGAAACACCATATATTTT
CASSPSTGDFGNTIYF
>15|TRBJ2-7|-|TRBV27|TRBD1
TGTGCCAGCAGTTTAGGACAGGGGCGCAACTACGAGCAGTACTTC
CASSLGQGRNYEQYF
>16|TRBJ1-5|-|TRBV19|TRBD1
TGTGCCAGTAGTATAGGCGGGACAGGAGGGGAAGAGCCCCAGCATTTT
CASSIGGTGGEEPQHF
>13|TRBJ1-1|-|TRBV7-9|-
TGTGCCAGCAGTCAGGATTGGAACACTGAAGCTTTCTTT
CASSQDWNTEAFF
>14|TRBJ2-3|-|TRBV29-1|-
TGCAGCGTTGGAACTAGCAGTTATACAGATACGCAGTATTTT
CSVGTSSYTDTQYF
>16|TRBJ2-3|-|TRBV5-4|TRBD2
TGTGCCAGCAGCTTTCCACTAGCGGGAGTCGGAGATACGCAGTATTTT
CASSFPLAGVGDTQYF
>14|TRBJ2-2|once|TRBV12-5|-
TGTGCTAGTGGACCCGGACAGAACACCGGGGAGCTGTTTTTT
CASGPGQNTGELFF
>13|TRBJ1-1|-|TRBV6-4|-
TGTGCCAGCAGTCGGGGGGCAGGCACTGAAGCTTTCTTT
CASSRGAGTEAFF
>14|TRBJ1-6|-|TRBV6-1|-
TGTGCCAGCAGTGAAACAGGGAAGAATTCACCCCTCCACTTT
CASSETGKNSPLHF
>13|TRBJ1-6|few|TRBV27|-
TGTGCCAGCAGTTTAATCAGTCCCTCACCCCTCCACTTT
CASSLISPSPLHF
>11|TRBJ2-1|-|TRBV5-1|-
TGCGCCAGCAGCTTGGCTTATGAGCAGTTCTTC
CASSLAYEQFF
>14|TRBJ1-5|-|TRBV5-1|-
TGCGCCAGCAGCCAAAAGGGAGGGGATCAGCCCCAGCATTTT
CASSQKGGDQPQHF
>13|TRBJ2-5|-|TRBV12-3/TRBV12-4|-
TGTGCCAGCAGGGTTACAGGGCGAGAGACCCAGTACTTC
CASRVTGRETQYF
>12|TRBJ2-2|-|TRBV30|-
TGTGCCTGGGACTGGAGTACCGGGGAGCTGTTTTTT
CAWDWSTGELFF
>15|TRBJ2-7|once|TRBV5-1|-
TGCGCCAGCAGCTTGGTTCAGGGGCGCGACGACGAGCAGTACTTC
CASSLVQGRDDEQYF
>15|TRBJ2-7|-|TRBV28|-
TGTGCCAGCAGTCCTCAGCCCCAGGGCCGGGACGAGCAGTACTTC
CASSPQPQGRDEQYF
>15|TRBJ2-2|-|TRBV9|TRBD2
TGTGCCAGCAGCCTCAGCGGGAGAATCTCCGGGGAGCTGTTTTTT
CASSLSGRISGELFF
>16|TRBJ2-2|-|TRBV3-1/TRBV3-2|TRBD2
TGTGCCAGCAGCCTTTTTGGCGGGAGGAACACCGGGGAGCTGTTTTTT
CASSLFGGRNTGELFF
>17|TRBJ1-1|-|TRBV21-1|-
TGTGCCAGCAGCAAAAAGCCCTACAGGGGTAAGAACACTGAAGCTTTCTTT
CASSKKPYRGKNTEAFF
>15|TRBJ1-1|-|TRBV5-1|-
TGCGCCAGCAGCTTGGGGACAGCACATGGCACTGAAGCTTTCTTT
CASSLGTAHGTEAFF
>17|TRBJ2-4|-|TRBV4-2|TRBD1
TGTGCCAGCAGCCAGATGGTCAGGGGGTTCGACAAAAACATTCAGTACTTC
CASSQMVRGFDKNIQYF
>16|TRBJ1-1|-|TRBV6-6|TRBD1
TGTGCCAGCTCACCCCCGAGAAGGGGGCTGGGTACTGAAGCTTTCTTT
CASSPPRRGLGTEAFF
>14|TRBJ1-5|-|TRBV18|TRBD1
TGTGCCAGCTCGCCGGGACAGGGTTCTCAGCCCCAGCATTTT
CASSPGQGSQPQHF
>15|TRBJ2-5|-|TRBV20-1|TRBD2
TGCAGTGCTAGTTCAGGTCGGGAGGGGTCGGAGACCCAGTACTTC
CSASSGREGSETQYF
>18|TRBJ1-1|-|TRBV7-2|TRBD1
TGTGCCAGCAGCTTAGTCCCGTGGACAGGGGCGAAGAACACTGAAGCTTTCTTT
CASSLVPWTGAKNTEAFF
>14|TRBJ1-5|few|TRBV2|TRBD1
TGTGCCAGCAGTGAGGGACAGGCTAGTCAGCCCCAGCATTTT
CASSEGQASQPQHF
>13|TRBJ1-1|-|TRBV12-3/TRBV12-4|TRBD1
TGTGCCAGCAGTTTTCAGGGGGACACTGAAGCTTTCTTT
CASSFQGDTEAFF
>14|TRBJ2-5|-|TRBV7-8|TRBD1
TGTGCCAGCAGCTTGCAGGGGGCCGGGGAGACCCAGTACTTC
CASSLQGAGETQYF
>12|TRBJ2-3|-|TRBV29-1|-
TGCAGCGTTGAAGATCAGGCAGATACGCAGTATTTT
CSVEDQADTQYF
>14|TRBJ1-2|-|TRBV5-6|TRBD1
TGTGCCAGCAGCTTGGGAATGTTCAGGGGGGACTACACCTTC
CASSLGMFRGDYTF
>14|TRBJ2-7|once|TRBV6-5|TRBD1
TGTGCCAGCAGTCCCGGGACAGGGTCCTACGAGCAGTACTTC
CASSPGTGSYEQYF
>13|TRBJ1-6|-|TRBV28|-
TGTGCCAGCGGAACAGGGTCTAATTCACCCCTCCACTTT
CASGTGSNSPLHF
>14|TRBJ2-5|-|TRBV7-8|-
TGTGCCAGCAGCCCTAAAGACACACAAGAGACCCAGTACTTC
CASSPKDTQETQYF
>16|TRBJ1-2|-|TRBV4-1|-
TGCGCCAGCAGCCAAGATTTCTTCCCAGGGCCCTATGGCTACACCTTC
CASSQDFFPGPYGYTF
>15|TRBJ2-1|-|TRBV7-9|TRBD1
TGTGCCAGCAGCCGAGGACAGGGGATATACAATGAGCAGTTCTTC
CASSRGQGIYNEQFF
>16|TRBJ2-3|few|TRBV19|TRBD2
TGTGCCAGTAGTATTAGTAGCGGGAGGGTGACAGATACGCAGTATTTT
CASSISSGRVTDTQYF
>15|TRBJ1-2|-|TRBV5-5|TRBD1
TGTGCCAGCAGCCCTGGACAGGGCCTTGGCTATGGCTACACCTTC
CASSPGQGLGYGYTF
>15|TRBJ1-1|-|TRBV6-5|-
TGTGCCAGCAGTTTTTCAGGGGCCGGGAACACTGAAGCTTTCTTT
CASSFSGAGNTEAFF
>16|TRBJ2-1|once|TRBV25-1|TRBD2
TGTGCCAGCAGTGCGTTACTAGCGGGCGTATACAATGAGCAGTTCTTC
CASSALLAGVYNEQFF
>14|TRBJ2-7|few|TRBV6-6|-
TGTGCCAGCAGTTACGGGCAGGGGGGAAACGAGCAGTACTTC
CASSYGQGGNEQYF